What follows are 32 T cell receptor beta chains derived from one specimen sequenced in a study of T cell changes during pregnancy in multiple sclerosis. Sequencing used immunoSEQ multiplex PCR; TCRdb keeps in-frame clones, though not all of them. The table has approximately 110,000 clones, 90% to 95% seen once. Source: peripheral blood, taken in the third trimester of pregnancy. The receptors here all came from a female donor with multiple sclerosis, enrolled in a pregnancy study.

The chain has TRBV18 and TRBJ1-3, with D possibly being TRBD1 (6 bases). The CDR3 runs 14 residues. From germline, CDR1 is KGHSH and CDR2 LQKENI. Trimming shortened V by 2 bases and J by 2 bases, and 7 bases separated the two germline ends. The CDR3 here is CASSPGTTGNTIYF. The CDR3 nucleotides read TGTGCCAGCTCACCAGGGACAACTGGAAACACCATATATTTT.

This clone has a handful of counts. The chain has TRBV5-4 and TRBJ2-5, with 7 bases matching TRBD1. This CDR3 spans 13 amino acids. Germline-derived CDR1 and CDR2 are SGHNT and YYREEE (reference sequence). V shed 3 bases, J shed 2 bases, and the junction held 1 base outside the gene matches. The CDR3 region has the DNA TGTGCCAGCAGCTCGGGACAGCAAGAGACCCAGTACTTC. Its translation: CASSSGQQETQYF.

The chain has TRBV5-4 and TRBJ2-3; D is possibly TRBD2 (6 bases). Germline V lookup: CDR1 SGHNT, CDR2 YYREEE (reference sequence). The CDR3 covers 13 residues. The germline V and J ends were trimmed by 2 bases and 3 bases, with 7 bases remaining between them. CDR3 sequence (DNA): TGTGCCAGCAGCTTCCGGGGGACAGATACGCAGTATTTT. Translating gives CASSFRGTDTQYF.

The rearrangement joins TRBV4-1 to TRBJ2-7; the D gene is possibly TRBD2 (6 bases). The CDR3 spans 14 residues. In germline, CDR1 is MGHRA, CDR2 YSYEKL. Trimming stripped 1 base from V and 3 bases from J, with 10 bases between. CDR3 loop: CASSQARGGYEQYF. In nucleotides, the CDR3 is TGCGCCAGCAGCCAAGCCCGGGGAGGCTACGAGCAGTACTTC.

This clone was seen a single time. Written as DNA, the CDR3 is TGTGCCAGCAGATCGACAGGGTCGGGAAACACCATATATTTT. As protein: CASRSTGSGNTIYF. J is TRBJ1-3 and V is TRBV6-5; 7 bases line up with TRBD1. The CDR3 consists of 14 residues. After removal of 6 bases from V and 4 bases from J, the junction contained 6 bases not matched to a gene. Per germline, CDR1 MNHEY and CDR2 SVGAGI.

The chain carries TRBV12-2 and TRBJ2-6; TRBD1 is the table's D call, not checked against the DNA. TRBV12-2 corresponds to a pseudogene. CDR3 length equals 22 residues. The CDR3 sequence: CASRFKWAKGEDRYGGANVLTF. The CDR3 DNA is TGTGCAAGTCGCTTTAAGTGGGCAAAAGGCGAGGACAGGTACGGTGGGGCCAACGTCCTGACTTTC.

This chain uses TRBV6-1 with TRBJ1-5; D might be TRBD1 (5 bases). CDR1 MNHNS and CDR2 SASEGT come from the germline V gene. The CDR3 has 17 amino acids. Trimming took 3 bases from V and 2 from J, leaving 17 bases between them. CDR3 region: CASSEQGAGVGNQPQHF. DNA of the CDR3: TGTGCCAGCAGTGAGCAAGGGGCGGGGGTGGGCAATCAGCCCCAGCATTTT.

The genes are TRBV5-1 and TRBJ1-3; weak D call: TRBD1 (5 bases). CDR3 length: 17 amino acids. Germline CDR1 reads SGHRS; CDR2 reads YFSETQ. V was shortened by 0 bases and J by 2 bases, with 15 bases between the two germline ends. Here the CDR3 reads CASSLEGQGSAGNTIYF. In DNA form, the CDR3 reads TGCGCCAGCAGCTTGGAAGGGCAGGGATCTGCTGGAAACACCATATATTTT.

This rearrangement joins TRBV7-6 to TRBJ1-1; maybe TRBD1 (6 bases). Germline V lookup: CDR1 SGHVS, CDR2 FNYEAQ. V gave up 3 bases and J gave up 5 bases, with 13 bases separating them. This CDR3 spans 14 amino acids. The CDR3 DNA sequence: TGTGCCAGCAGCTTGCAGGGGCTGGGTACTGAAGCTTTCTTT. As protein: CASSLQGLGTEAFF.

The chain carries TRBV7-9 and TRBJ2-5, with TRBD2 matching over 7 bases. CDR1 is SEHNR, CDR2 FQNEAQ, per germline (reference sequence). Losses at the gene ends were 6 bases for V and 7 bases for J; bases not matched to a gene: 14. The CDR3 runs to 15 residues. CDR3 coding DNA: TGTGCCAGCAGTTCTCAGACTAGCCCTAGTTTGACCCAGTACTTC. Residues: CASSSQTSPSLTQYF.

This clone was detected once. The chain joins TRBV7-8 to TRBJ2-5; D possibly corresponds to TRBD2 (6 bases). From germline, CDR1 is SGHVS and CDR2 FQNEAQ. V was pared by 2 bases and J by 5 bases, with 15 bases between. The CDR3 is 15 residues long. CDR3 residues: CASSLLRGSMETQYF. The CDR3 bases are TGTGCCAGCAGCTTACTGCGGGGTAGCATGGAGACCCAGTACTTC.

A single count supports this clone. This sequence joins TRBV2 and TRBJ2-7, with D perhaps matching TRBD1 (6 bases). The CDR3 is made up of 14 amino acids. V lost 6 bases to trimming and J lost 2 bases, with 14 bases between them. CDR1 is SNHLY, CDR2 FYNNEI, per germline. This chain's CDR3 is CASSLQGSTYEQYF. In nucleotides, the CDR3 is TGTGCCAGCAGCCTTCAGGGGAGCACCTACGAGCAGTACTTC.

The chain carries TRBV5-1 and TRBJ1-3, with no clear D. V lost 4 bases and J 0 bases, leaving 8 bases between the germline ends. The V gene's germline CDR1 is SGHRS and CDR2 YFSETQ. This CDR3 comprises 14 residues. The CDR3 sequence: CASSEGGSGNTIYF. The CDR3 bases are TGCGCCAGCAGCGAAGGAGGCTCTGGAAACACCATATATTTT.

The rearrangement links TRBV10-3 to TRBJ1-4, with D possibly being TRBD1 (5 bases). Germline V CDR1 and CDR2: ENHRY, SYGVKD. V lost 10 bases and J lost 6, with 15 bases in between. The CDR3 spans 13 residues. CDR3 DNA: TGTGCCACCTCAGGGCGACCGGATGAAAAACTGTTTTTT. It specifies CATSGRPDEKLFF.

Points on this clone: Other DNA sequences from this sample encode an identical CDR3 as well. This rearrangement joins TRBV19 to TRBJ1-1; 7 bases line up with TRBD1. The trim removed 3 bases at V and 5 bases at J, leaving 3 bases unmatched. The CDR3 is 13 residues long. Germline CDR1 reads LNHDA; CDR2 reads SQIVND (reference sequence). CDR3 residues: CASSINRGTEAFF. In DNA form, the CDR3 reads TGTGCCAGTAGTATTAACAGGGGAACTGAAGCTTTCTTT.

V is TRBV11-2 and J is TRBJ2-1, with a tentative D call TRBD1 (5 bases). Germline lookup yields CDR1 SGHAT and CDR2 FQNNGV. This CDR3 has 14 amino acids. Between the trimmed V and J ends, which lost 0 bases and 10 bases, there was a span of 13 bases. DNA of the CDR3: TGTGCCAGCAGCTTAGATCCCTCCAGGGTCGAGCAGTTCTTC. Its protein is CASSLDPSRVEQFF.

The V and J genes are TRBV5-1 and TRBJ1-5; perhaps TRBD1 as D (5 bases). Germline CDR1 reads SGHRS; CDR2 reads YFSETQ. The length of the CDR3 is 15 residues. V shed 5 bases and J shed 0 bases, with 12 bases lying between them. The CDR3 protein is CASRRGTDSNQPQHF. CDR3 coding DNA: TGCGCCAGCAGACGGGGGACTGATAGCAATCAGCCCCAGCATTTT.

This clone was seen a single time. The CDR3 DNA follows: TGTGCCGGTGGGGATGGAGGGGGCAATCAGCCCCAGCATTTT. This translates into CAGGDGGGNQPQHF. This chain connects TRBV6-1 to TRBJ1-5; D possibly corresponds to TRBD1 (5 bases). Trimming shortened V by 11 bases and J by 2 bases, and 16 bases separated the two germline ends. The germline CDR1 and CDR2 sequences are MNHNS and SASEGT. The CDR3 loop spans 14 amino acids.

The CDR3 DNA sequence: TGTGCCAGCAGCGTAACAGAGCTCTCCTACGAGCAGTACTTC. The encoded protein is CASSVTELSYEQYF. The chain is built from TRBV9 and TRBJ2-7; no clear D gene. The CDR3 extends over 14 amino acids. Germline loops: CDR1 SGDLS, CDR2 YYNGEE. With 1 base removed from V and 0 bases from J, the gap between germline ends came to 8 bases.

The CDR3 reads CASLGQSGNTIYF. For the CDR3, the DNA is TGTGCCAGCTTGGGACAGTCTGGAAACACCATATATTTT. The V gene is TRBV18, the J gene TRBJ1-3; 7 bases agree with TRBD1. The CDR3 has 13 amino acids. Unmatched junction bases numbered 1, after V lost 7 bases and J lost 1 base. Germline CDR1 reads KGHSH; CDR2 reads LQKENI.

This CDR3 is CASSEFGYEAYEQYF. The CDR3, as DNA: TGTGCCAGCAGCGAATTCGGTTACGAGGCCTACGAGCAGTACTTC. V and J are TRBV27 and TRBJ2-7, with D unresolved. The V end was cut by 6 bases, the J end by 2 bases, with 17 bases between. The CDR3 totals 15 residues. Germline V lookup: CDR1 MNHEY, CDR2 SMNVEV (reference sequence).

The chain employs TRBV10-1 and TRBJ2-4; 14 positions match TRBD2. The germline V gene encodes CDR1 WNHNN and CDR2 SYGVQD (reference sequence). CDR3 length: 17 amino acids. The ends lost 6 bases at V and 7 bases at J; junction bases unmatched: 11. The CDR3 here is CASSPGLAGEIGNIQYF. The DNA for the CDR3 is TGCGCCAGCAGCCCGGGACTAGCGGGAGAAATTGGGAACATTCAGTACTTC.

The V call is TRBV19, the J call TRBJ2-7, with 8 positions matching TRBD2. This CDR3 comprises 15 residues. The ends lost 4 bases at V and 5 bases at J; junction bases unmatched: 10. Germline assignment: CDR1 LNHDA and CDR2 SQIVND (reference sequence). CDR3 sequence: CASSTSGGPLHEQYF. Here the CDR3 DNA reads TGTGCCAGTAGTACTTCGGGAGGGCCGCTCCACGAGCAGTACTTC.

This clone was counted between two and nine times. The chain uses TRBV21-1 and TRBJ1-1; the listed D gene, TRBD1, was not tested against the DNA. TRBV21-1 is classified as a pseudogene. The CDR3 is made up of 15 amino acids. The DNA for the CDR3 is TGTGCCAGCAGCCGCCGACAGGGCTATACAGGACGAGCTTTCTTT. Amino acid sequence: CASSRRQGYTGRAFF.

The chain recombines TRBV27 with TRBJ2-7, with 7 bases matching TRBD2. V trimming: 5 bases; J trimming: 2 bases; junction bases outside the gene matches: 12. The CDR3 loop spans 16 amino acids. Germline values: CDR1 MNHEY, CDR2 SMNVEV (reference sequence). In nucleotides, the CDR3 is TGTGCCAGCAGTAAACAAATGGGGACTATTCCCTACGAGCAGTACTTC. Translated: CASSKQMGTIPYEQYF.

This chain joins TRBV6-1 and TRBJ2-5; a weak D match, TRBD1 (7 bases). Germline CDR1 is MNHNS and CDR2 is SASEGT. Trimming took 6 bases from V and 5 from J, leaving 13 bases between them. The CDR3 loop spans 13 amino acids. CDR3 region: CASRLAGGETQYF. The DNA for the CDR3 is TGTGCCAGCAGACTCGCAGGGGGGGAGACCCAGTACTTC.

The chain links TRBV19 to TRBJ2-3; 7 bases fit TRBD1. This CDR3 region has 13 residues. Germline loops: CDR1 LNHDA, CDR2 SQIVND (reference sequence). J gave up 5 bases and V 9 bases, and 8 bases lay outside the gene matches. CDR3 DNA: TGTGCCAGCCGACAGGGTACAGGAGATACGCAGTATTTT. Its translation is CASRQGTGDTQYF.

This sequence joins TRBV7-2 and TRBJ2-7; 7 nucleotides align to TRBD1. Losses at the gene ends were 4 bases for V and 5 bases for J; bases not matched to a gene: 11. The CDR3 extends over 15 amino acids. The V gene's germline CDR1 is SGHTA and CDR2 FQGNSA. Here the CDR3 DNA reads TGTGCCAGCAGCTCGCCCGACAGGGTTCTTCACGAGCAGTACTTC. This translates into CASSSPDRVLHEQYF.

The genes are TRBV9 and TRBJ2-3, with 12 bases that match TRBD2. J was trimmed by 2 bases and V by 1 base; bases with no gene match: 2. The CDR3 extends over 16 amino acids. The germline gives CDR1 SGDLS, CDR2 YYNGEE. CDR3 sequence: CASSVTSGGLTDTQYF. DNA for the CDR3: TGTGCCAGCAGCGTAACTAGCGGGGGGCTCACAGATACGCAGTATTTT.

CDR3 loop: CASRRGEGGVAEAFF. CDR3 bases: TGTGCCAGCAGGCGTGGGGAGGGGGGGGTGGCTGAAGCTTTCTTT. The chain has TRBV28 and TRBJ1-1, with D perhaps TRBD1 (6 bases). V was pared by 6 bases and J by 6 bases, with 20 bases between. CDR1 and CDR2 (germline): MDHEN, SYDVKM. The CDR3 consists of 15 residues.

This chain links TRBV6-4 with TRBJ1-6; TRBD1 matches at 9 bases. V was pared by 5 bases and J by 8 bases, with 16 bases of the junction left unmatched. Germline CDR1 and CDR2: MRHNA and SNTAGT. The CDR3 extends over 18 amino acids. CDR3 sequence: CASSYNPPGQGVYSPLHF. DNA for the CDR3: TGTGCCAGCAGTTACAATCCTCCGGGACAGGGTGTTTATTCACCCCTCCACTTT.

This chain connects TRBV27 to TRBJ1-6; the D gene is possibly TRBD1 (6 bases). Germline CDR1 MNHEY, CDR2 SMNVEV (reference sequence). V was trimmed by 2 bases and J by 10 bases, leaving 15 bases between them. This CDR3 has 15 residues. The CDR3 region has the DNA TGTGCCAGCAGTTTAGTCCCGGGACAAACATCACCCCTCCACTTT. Protein sequence: CASSLVPGQTSPLHF.